The 20 T cell receptor beta chains below all came from one sample that was sequenced in a study of CD8+ T cells in alopecia areata (dated by TCRdb to about 2018). The time point label, as the study defines it: baseline before oral tofacitinib. Receptors were amplified or captured by the immunoSEQ multiplex PCR assay. To provide template for TCR sequencing, every sample had RNA extracted and reverse transcribed into cDNA. TCRdb retrieved this table from immuneACCESS and kept in-frame rearrangements only. Not all clones are present; in checked studies, unresolved V genes account for under half, and no reason is known for the remainder. This sample is represented by around 140,000 clones; approximately 48% of them were singletons. The leading ten clones occupy roughly 20% of the sample. The material was CD8+ T cells sorted from blood, obtained at week 0. All receptors derive from a human donor with alopecia areata.

The chain couples TRBV5-1 to TRBJ1-6; D may be TRBD1 (6 bases). In germline, CDR1 is SGHRS, CDR2 YFSETQ. The CDR3 is 15 residues long. The germline V and J ends were trimmed by 0 bases and 6 bases, with 10 bases remaining between them. The CDR3 reads CASSLVGTTNSPLHF. The CDR3 region has the DNA TGCGCCAGCAGCTTGGTAGGGACAACTAATTCACCCCTCCACTTT.

This chain joins TRBV18 and TRBJ2-2; 7 bases match TRBD2. There are 18 residues in the CDR3. Germline V gene lookup returns CDR1 KGHSH and CDR2 LQKENI. After removal of 6 bases from V and 2 bases from J, the junction contained 15 bases not matched to a gene. In DNA, the CDR3 is TGTGCCAGCTCGCCCCAACTACGGGACTACCTAAACACCGGGGAGCTGTTTTTT. Translation gives CASSPQLRDYLNTGELFF.

This clone was recorded a few times. A much larger clone lies a single base off, so this may be a read error. The J gene is TRBJ2-5, the V gene TRBV7-9; 10 nucleotides agree with TRBD2. Trimming at V came to 5 bases and at J to 1 base, leaving 4 bases not matched to a gene. Germline values: CDR1 SEHNR, CDR2 FQNEAQ (reference sequence). The CDR3 covers 15 residues. The CDR3 reads CASSQERGGQETQYF. Here the CDR3 DNA reads TGTGCCAGCAGCCAAGAGCGGGGGGGCCAAGAGACCCAGTACTTC.

The table lists this clone with a few counts. The rearrangement uses TRBV15 and TRBJ2-2; tentatively, D is TRBD2 (5 bases). V was cut by 5 bases and J by 6 bases, with 7 bases left in between. This CDR3 is built from 12 residues. Germline-derived CDR1 and CDR2 are LNHNV and YYDKDF (reference sequence). CDR3 residues: CATSPAAGELFF. The CDR3 DNA is TGTGCCACCAGCCCAGCGGCCGGGGAGCTGTTTTTT.

The CDR3 loop reads CASSALRDSTEKLFF. CDR3 sequence (DNA): TGTGCCAGCAGCGCCTTACGGGACTCAACTGAAAAACTGTTTTTT. The V call is TRBV5-4, the J call TRBJ1-4; D might be TRBD1 (5 bases). The germline V gene has CDR1 SGHNT and CDR2 YYREEE (reference sequence). The CDR3 totals 15 residues. V lost 4 bases to trimming and J lost 7 bases, with 17 bases between them.

The J gene is TRBJ2-7, the V gene TRBV29-1; no clear D gene. Between the trimmed V and J ends, which lost 4 bases and 7 bases, there was a span of 11 bases. Germline values: CDR1 SQVTM, CDR2 ANQGSEA. The CDR3 is 11 residues long. CDR3 in amino acids: CSVVGDLEQYF. DNA for the CDR3: TGCAGCGTTGTTGGTGATCTGGAGCAGTACTTC.

This rearrangement joins TRBV9 to TRBJ1-1, with D perhaps matching TRBD1 (5 bases). The CDR3 is made up of 16 amino acids. V shed 0 bases and J shed 1 base, with 13 bases lying between them. Germline values: CDR1 SGDLS, CDR2 YYNGEE. CDR3 nucleotides: TGTGCCAGCAGCGTAGAGTCGAAGGGGTGGAACACTGAAGCTTTCTTT. This translates into CASSVESKGWNTEAFF.

The rearrangement uses TRBV27 and TRBJ1-6; D is uncertain. This CDR3 is 15 amino acids long. V lost 3 bases to trimming and J lost 10 bases, with 16 bases between them. Germline CDR1 MNHEY, CDR2 SMNVEV (reference sequence). CDR3 DNA: TGTGCCAGCAGTTTGCGCTCACAGTATGGGTCACCCCTCCACTTT. It encodes CASSLRSQYGSPLHF.

The chain employs TRBV5-6 and TRBJ1-1; 9 nucleotides line up with TRBD1. In germline, CDR1 is SGHDT, CDR2 YYEEEE. Unmatched junction bases numbered 8, after V lost 3 bases and J lost 5 bases. The CDR3 length is 15 residues. DNA of the CDR3: TGTGCCAGCAGCTCAACAGGGGGCGCGAAGACTGAAGCTTTCTTT. Translating it yields CASSSTGGAKTEAFF.

The chain is built from TRBV11-2 and TRBJ2-5; 9 nucleotides agree with TRBD2. V was clipped by 2 bases and J by 1 base; unmatched bases: 5. CDR1 is SGHAT, CDR2 FQNNGV, per germline. The CDR3 length is 16 residues. Here the CDR3 DNA reads TGTGCCAGCAGCTTACCCCTAGCGGGGCCCCAAGAGACCCAGTACTTC. The encoded protein is CASSLPLAGPQETQYF.

CDR3 loop: CAWSGRVHGDGYTF. CDR3 bases: TGTGCCTGGAGTGGTCGGGTGCATGGGGATGGCTACACCTTC. The chain combines TRBV30 with TRBJ1-2, with D uncertain. The V end lost 1 base, the J end lost 6 bases, and 15 bases lay between the germline ends. The length of the CDR3 is 14 residues. The germline V gene has CDR1 GTSNPN and CDR2 SVGIG (reference sequence).

The chain joins TRBV6-5 to TRBJ2-5; 10 bases are a match to TRBD1. The CDR3 spans 14 residues. Germline V gene data show CDR1 as MNHEY and CDR2 as SVGAGI. The V and J ends lost 10 bases and 5 bases, in that order; junction bases with no gene match: 10. CDR3: CATTGTGEVETQYF. CDR3 in DNA: TGTGCCACAACGGGGACAGGGGAGGTGGAGACCCAGTACTTC.

This clone has a single count. This chain connects TRBV30 to TRBJ1-1; possible D gene TRBD1, 5 bases. V lost 5 bases, J lost 2 bases, and 12 bases lay in between. This CDR3 contains 13 residues. Per the germline V gene, CDR1 is GTSNPN and CDR2 is SVGIG (reference sequence). The DNA of the CDR3 is TGTGCCTGGGGGAACAGGATTAACACTGAAGCTTTCTTT. It yields the protein CAWGNRINTEAFF.

This sequence joins TRBV7-2 and TRBJ2-5, with 9 bases identical to TRBD1. CDR1 and CDR2 from the germline V gene are SGHTA and FQGNSA. Trimming removed 5 bases from V and 7 bases from J; junction bases left unmatched: 11. There are 15 residues in the CDR3. The CDR3 spells CASSLWDRAPGTQYF. The CDR3 nucleotides are TGTGCCAGCAGCCTATGGGACAGGGCGCCAGGGACCCAGTACTTC.

The chain joins TRBV29-1 to TRBJ2-5; the match to TRBD1 covers 8 bases. This CDR3 is 15 amino acids long. V dropped 7 bases and J dropped 5; count of bases not matched to a gene: 15. The V gene's germline CDR1 is SQVTM and CDR2 ANQGSEA. Here the CDR3 reads CSGSGQAGDVETQYF. CDR3 DNA: TGCAGCGGGTCGGGACAGGCAGGCGATGTGGAGACCCAGTACTTC.

This clone was picked up a small number of times. The chain uses TRBV10-3 and TRBJ2-7; TRBD2 is a possible D gene (5 bases). Looked up from germline, CDR1 is ENHRY and CDR2 is SYGVKD. V was trimmed by 4 bases and J by 2 bases, leaving 9 bases between them. The CDR3 consists of 13 residues. This CDR3 is CAISVDGTYEQYF. The CDR3 DNA follows: TGTGCCATCAGTGTCGACGGGACCTACGAGCAGTACTTC.

This sequence joins TRBV15 and TRBJ2-1, with D tentatively TRBD1 or TRBD2 (5 bases each). Germline values: CDR1 LNHNV, CDR2 YYDKDF (reference sequence). The CDR3 has 13 residues. Trimming left V 7 bases short and J 6 bases short, with 13 bases between. Here the CDR3 reads CATTPVGVNEQFF. CDR3 DNA sequence: TGTGCCACCACCCCAGTGGGGGTCAATGAGCAGTTCTTC.

The rearrangement joins TRBV30 to TRBJ2-1; TRBD1 matches at 9 bases. Germline CDR1 and CDR2: GTSNPN and SVGIG (reference sequence). The trim removed 3 bases at V and 16 bases at J, leaving 4 bases unmatched. The CDR3 spans 10 residues. CDR3 DNA sequence: TGTGCCTGGAGGGGACAGGGAGAATTCTTC. The encoded protein is CAWRGQGEFF.

Only a few counts were recorded for this clone. The chain uses TRBV7-8 and TRBJ2-1; D is ambiguous. CDR1 SGHVS and CDR2 FQNEAQ come from the germline V gene. This CDR3 has 16 residues. The ends were cut back, 5 bases at V and 6 bases at J, with 20 bases in the middle. The chain's CDR3 is CASSHHRAVTSNEQFF. CDR3 DNA: TGTGCCAGCAGCCATCATAGGGCGGTGACAAGCAATGAGCAGTTCTTC. Combining the CDR3 with reference TRBV7-8 and TRBJ2-1 gives the whole variable domain GAGVSQSPRYKVAKRGQDVALRCDPISGHVSLFWYQQALGQGPEFLTYFQNEAQLDKSGLPSDRFFAERPEGSVSTLKIQRTQQEDSAVYLCASSHHRAVTSNEQFFGPGTRLTVL.

This clone was recorded a few times. This chain uses TRBV9 with TRBJ2-7; TRBD1 might be the D (5 bases). This CDR3 is 11 amino acids long. Germline V gene sequence: CDR1 SGDLS, CDR2 YYNGEE. The CDR3 reads CASGRENEQYF. DNA for the CDR3: TGTGCTTCGGGCAGGGAAAACGAGCAGTACTTC.